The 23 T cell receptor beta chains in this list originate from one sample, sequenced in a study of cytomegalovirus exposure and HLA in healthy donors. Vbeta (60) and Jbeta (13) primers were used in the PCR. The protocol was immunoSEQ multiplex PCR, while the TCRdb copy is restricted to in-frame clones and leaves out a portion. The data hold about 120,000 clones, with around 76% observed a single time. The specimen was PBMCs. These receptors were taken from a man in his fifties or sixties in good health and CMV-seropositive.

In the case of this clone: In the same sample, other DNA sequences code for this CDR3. The chain's CDR3 is CASSPSSSFYEQYF. The CDR3 region has the DNA TGTGCCAGCTCGCCAAGCTCTTCATTCTACGAGCAGTACTTC. V gene TRBV18 combines with J gene TRBJ2-7; D not resolved. V was cut by 6 bases and J by 3 bases, with 15 bases left in between. Per the germline V gene, CDR1 is KGHSH and CDR2 is LQKENI. The CDR3 has 14 amino acids.

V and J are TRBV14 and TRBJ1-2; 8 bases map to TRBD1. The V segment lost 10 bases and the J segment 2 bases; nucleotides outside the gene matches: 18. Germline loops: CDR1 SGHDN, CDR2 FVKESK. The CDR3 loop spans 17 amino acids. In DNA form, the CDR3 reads TGTGCCATCAAAAAGGGGCAGGGGGCGAGAGTAAACTATGGCTACACCTTC. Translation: CAIKKGQGARVNYGYTF.

CDR3 in DNA: TGTGCCAGCATCTCTCGGACAGGAATAACAGATACGCAGTATTTT. It is translated as CASISRTGITDTQYF. The chain recombines TRBV28 with TRBJ2-3; 7 bases agree with TRBD1. Germline lookup yields CDR1 MDHEN and CDR2 SYDVKM. Trimming took 7 bases from V and 3 from J; bases not matched to a gene: 10. CDR3 length: 15 amino acids.

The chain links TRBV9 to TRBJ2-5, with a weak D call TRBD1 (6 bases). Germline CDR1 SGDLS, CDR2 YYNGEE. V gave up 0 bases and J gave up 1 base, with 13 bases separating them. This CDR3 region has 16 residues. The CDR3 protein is CASSVGGRGGQETQYF. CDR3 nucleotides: TGTGCCAGCAGCGTAGGAGGTAGAGGGGGCCAAGAGACCCAGTACTTC.

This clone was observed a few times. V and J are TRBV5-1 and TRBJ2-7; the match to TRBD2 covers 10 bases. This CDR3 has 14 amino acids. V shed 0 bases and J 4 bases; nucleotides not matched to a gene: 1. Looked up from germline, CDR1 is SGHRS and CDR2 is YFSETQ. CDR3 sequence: CASSLGGLAYEQYF. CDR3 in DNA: TGCGCCAGCAGCTTGGGGGGACTAGCGTACGAGCAGTACTTC.

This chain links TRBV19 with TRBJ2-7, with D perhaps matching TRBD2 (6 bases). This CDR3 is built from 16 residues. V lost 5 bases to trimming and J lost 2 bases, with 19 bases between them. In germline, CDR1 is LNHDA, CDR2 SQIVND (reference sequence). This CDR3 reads CASSVVSGGTPYEQYF. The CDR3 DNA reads TGTGCCAGTAGTGTCGTCAGCGGAGGGACCCCCTACGAGCAGTACTTC.

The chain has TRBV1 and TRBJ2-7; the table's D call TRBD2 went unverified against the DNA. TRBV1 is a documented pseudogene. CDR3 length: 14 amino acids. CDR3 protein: CTSRERTSSYEQYF. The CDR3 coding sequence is TGCACCAGCAGAGAAAGGACTAGCAGCTACGAGCAGTACTTC.

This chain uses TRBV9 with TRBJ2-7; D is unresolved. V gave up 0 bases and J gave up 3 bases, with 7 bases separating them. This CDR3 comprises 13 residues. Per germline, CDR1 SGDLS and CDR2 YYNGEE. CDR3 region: CASSVGPSYEQYF. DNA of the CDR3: TGTGCCAGCAGCGTAGGTCCCAGCTACGAGCAGTACTTC.

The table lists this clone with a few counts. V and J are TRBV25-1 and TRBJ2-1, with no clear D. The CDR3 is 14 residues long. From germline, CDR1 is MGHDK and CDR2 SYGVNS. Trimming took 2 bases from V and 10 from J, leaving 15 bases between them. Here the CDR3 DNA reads TGTGCCAGCAGTGAAACCCATCGGAGTCTAGAGCAGTTCTTC. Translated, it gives CASSETHRSLEQFF.

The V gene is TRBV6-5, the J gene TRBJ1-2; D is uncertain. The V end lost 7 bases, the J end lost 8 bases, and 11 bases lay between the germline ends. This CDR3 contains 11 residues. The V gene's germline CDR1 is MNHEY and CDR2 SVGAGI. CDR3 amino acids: CASKDRGGYTF. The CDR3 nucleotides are TGTGCCAGCAAGGACCGGGGAGGCTACACCTTC.

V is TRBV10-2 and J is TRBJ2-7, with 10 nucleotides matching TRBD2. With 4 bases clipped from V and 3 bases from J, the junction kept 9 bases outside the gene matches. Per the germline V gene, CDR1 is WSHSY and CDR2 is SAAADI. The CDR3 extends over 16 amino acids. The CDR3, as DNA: TGCGCCAGCAGTGCCCATAGCGGGGGGCCTCACTACGAGCAGTACTTC. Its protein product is CASSAHSGGPHYEQYF.

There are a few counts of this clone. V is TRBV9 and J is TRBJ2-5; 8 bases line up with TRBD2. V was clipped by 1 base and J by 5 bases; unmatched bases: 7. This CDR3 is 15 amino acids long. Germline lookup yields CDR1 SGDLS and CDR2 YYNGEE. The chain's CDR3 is CASSVSGGVGETQYF. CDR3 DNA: TGTGCCAGCAGCGTATCGGGGGGGGTCGGGGAGACCCAGTACTTC.

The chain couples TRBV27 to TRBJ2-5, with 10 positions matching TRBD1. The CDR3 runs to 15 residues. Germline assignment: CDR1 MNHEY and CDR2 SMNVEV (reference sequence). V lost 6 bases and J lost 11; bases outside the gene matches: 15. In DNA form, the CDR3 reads TGTGCCAGCAGACCACCGGGACAGGGGTCGGGGGAGCAGTACTTC. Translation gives CASRPPGQGSGEQYF.

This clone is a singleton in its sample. CDR3 region: CASSLETGRNNEQFF. The CDR3 DNA reads TGCGCCAGCAGCTTGGAGACAGGGAGGAACAATGAGCAGTTCTTC. The V gene is TRBV5-1, the J gene TRBJ2-1; a weak D match, TRBD1 (7 bases). Trimming took off 0 bases at V and 5 bases at J, with 12 bases between the two ends. Germline-derived CDR1 and CDR2 are SGHRS and YFSETQ. The CDR3 is 15 residues long.

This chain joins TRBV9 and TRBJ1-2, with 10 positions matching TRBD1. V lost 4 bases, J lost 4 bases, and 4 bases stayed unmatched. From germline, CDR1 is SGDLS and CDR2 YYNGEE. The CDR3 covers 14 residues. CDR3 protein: CASSLGDRGYGYTF. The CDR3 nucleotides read TGTGCCAGCAGCCTAGGGGACAGGGGCTATGGCTACACCTTC.

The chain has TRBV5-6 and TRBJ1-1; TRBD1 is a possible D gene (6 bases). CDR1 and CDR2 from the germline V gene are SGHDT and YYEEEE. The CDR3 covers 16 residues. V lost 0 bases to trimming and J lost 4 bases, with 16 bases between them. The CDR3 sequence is CASSLAGAGEFTEAFF. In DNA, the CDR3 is TGTGCCAGCAGCTTGGCCGGTGCAGGGGAGTTCACTGAAGCTTTCTTT.

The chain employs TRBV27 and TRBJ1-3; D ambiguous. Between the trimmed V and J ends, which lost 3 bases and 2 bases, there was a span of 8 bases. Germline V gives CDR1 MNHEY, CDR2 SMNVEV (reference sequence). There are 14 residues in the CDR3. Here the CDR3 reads CASSLARAGNTIYF. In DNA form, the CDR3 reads TGTGCCAGCAGTTTGGCCCGGGCTGGAAACACCATATATTTT.

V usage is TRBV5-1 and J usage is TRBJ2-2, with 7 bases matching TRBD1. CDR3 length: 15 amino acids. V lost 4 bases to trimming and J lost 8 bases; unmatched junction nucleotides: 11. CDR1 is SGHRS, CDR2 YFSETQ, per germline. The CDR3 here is CASSRPGQREGELFF. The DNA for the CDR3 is TGCGCCAGCAGCAGACCGGGACAGAGAGAAGGGGAGCTGTTTTTT.

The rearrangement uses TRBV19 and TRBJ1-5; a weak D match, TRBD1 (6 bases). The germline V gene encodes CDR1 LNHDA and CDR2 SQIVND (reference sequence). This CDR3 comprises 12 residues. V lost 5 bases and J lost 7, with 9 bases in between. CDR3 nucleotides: TGTGCCAGTAGTCCACAGGGCCAGCCCCAGCATTTT. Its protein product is CASSPQGQPQHF.

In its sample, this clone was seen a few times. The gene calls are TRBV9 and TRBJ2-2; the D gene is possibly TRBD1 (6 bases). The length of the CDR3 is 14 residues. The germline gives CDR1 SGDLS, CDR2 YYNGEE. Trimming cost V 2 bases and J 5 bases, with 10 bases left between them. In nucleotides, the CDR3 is TGTGCCAGCAGCGTTTTAACAGGGACCGGGGAGCTGTTTTTT. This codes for CASSVLTGTGELFF.

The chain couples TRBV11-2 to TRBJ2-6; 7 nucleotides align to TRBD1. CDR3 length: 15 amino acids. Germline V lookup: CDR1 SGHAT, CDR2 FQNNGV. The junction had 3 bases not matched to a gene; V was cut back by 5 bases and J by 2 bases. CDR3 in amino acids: CASSLTGAGANVLTF. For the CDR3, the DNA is TGTGCCAGCAGCCTAACAGGGGCTGGGGCCAACGTCCTGACTTTC.

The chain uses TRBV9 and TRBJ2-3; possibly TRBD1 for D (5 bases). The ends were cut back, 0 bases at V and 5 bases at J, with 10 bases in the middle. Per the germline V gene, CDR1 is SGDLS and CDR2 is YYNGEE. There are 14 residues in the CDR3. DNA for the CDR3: TGTGCCAGCAGCGTAGATAGGGGTGGAGATACGCAGTATTTT. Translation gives CASSVDRGGDTQYF.

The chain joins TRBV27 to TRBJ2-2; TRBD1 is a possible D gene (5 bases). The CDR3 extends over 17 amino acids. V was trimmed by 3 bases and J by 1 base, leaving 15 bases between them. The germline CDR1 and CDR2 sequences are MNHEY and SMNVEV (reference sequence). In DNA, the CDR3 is TGTGCCAGCAGTTTTATAAGTGGGGCCGAGAACACCGGGGAGCTGTTTTTT. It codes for CASSFISGAENTGELFF.